This T cell receptor beta chain originates from a study of long-term antiretroviral therapy in people with HIV. For the study at large: The 2015 immediate-ART recommendation was preceded by the earliest samples by about a decade.

The authors ran the immunoSEQ assay, v3.0, at survey level. The assay was immunoSEQ multiplex PCR, and TCRdb's table has in-frame clones only and misses some. The sample comprises more than 25,000 clones, about 90% of which are singletons, and approximately 0.99% rests with the top ten. General study points: After ART, diversity increased yet remained lower than transplant donor controls. CDR3 length ranges were narrower in HIV repertoires than in controls. Blood dates from the mid-2000s to the late 2010s, possibly under older ART regimens.

With V trimmed by 3 bases and J by 1 base, 9 bases remained unmatched. CDR1 SGHDT and CDR2 YYEEEE come from the germline V gene. CDR3 length equals 16 residues. Of note for this clone: No antigen is known for it.

V usage is TRBV5-6 and J usage is TRBJ1-1; 7 bases map to TRBD1. This receptor was identified in a man between 45 and 60 years old with HIV. The sequencing here drew on unsorted PBMCs, taken 2 years after starting antiretroviral therapy. The CDR3 bases are TGTGCCAGCAGCTCAGCCCGACAGGGCACGAACACTGAAGCTTTCTTT. This sequence encodes CASSSARQGTNTEAFF.